What follows are 21 T cell receptor beta chains derived from one specimen sequenced in a study of T-cell reconstitution after alpha-beta-depleted transplantation in children. Preparing the TCRbeta library involved the use of unique molecular identifiers. TCRdb redid the calling of the PCR reads with MiXCR, one entry per CDR3 protein. This table has almost 250,000 distinct CDR3 sequences, 20% to 30% appearing once. The material sequenced was PBMCs, taken before TCRalphabeta/CD19-depleted stem cell transplant. All receptors come from a girl aged 2 to 9 with Fanconi anemia, due to receive a stem cell transplant.

This clonotype was detected many times. The V call is TRBV28, the J call TRBJ2-3; D gene ambiguous. Looked up from germline, CDR1 is MDHEN and CDR2 is SYDVKM. V lost 8 bases to trimming and J lost 1 base, with 13 bases between them. The CDR3 runs to 14 residues. The CDR3 spells CASQAGTGTDTQYF. The CDR3 DNA follows: TGTGCCAGCCAGGCAGGAACAGGCACAGATACGCAGTATTTT.

This clonotype was seen more than once but under ten times. V gene TRBV28 combines with J gene TRBJ2-1, with 7 bases aligning to TRBD2. J gave up 0 bases and V 2 bases, and 4 bases lay outside the gene matches. Germline CDR1 and CDR2: MDHEN and SYDVKM. The CDR3 contains 16 residues. The CDR3 protein is CASSLLAESSYNEQFF. The CDR3 DNA reads TGTGCCAGCAGTTTACTAGCGGAGAGCTCCTACAATGAGCAGTTCTTC.

Points on this clonotype: At one of its ends the junction is not consistent with the germline gene, which may arise from a read error. The rearrangement uses TRBV7-9 and TRBJ2-7; tentatively, D is TRBD2 (5 bases). The CDR3 runs to 8 residues. The germline V gene encodes CDR1 SEHNR and CDR2 FQNEAQ (reference sequence). The CDR3 loop is CAIGTGFF. The CDR3 DNA sequence: TGTGCCATCGGCACGGGGTTCTTC. Using reference TRBV7-9 and TRBJ2-7 for the parts outside the CDR3, the full variable domain is DTGVSQNPRHKITKRGQNVTFRCDPISEHNRLYWYRQTLGQGPEFLTYFQNEAQLEKSRLLSDRFSAERPKGSFSTLEIQRTEQGDSAMYLCAIGTGFFGPGTRLTVT.

There are many counts of this clonotype. V is TRBV29-1 and J is TRBJ2-7; TRBD1 is a possible D gene (5 bases). The V gene lost 4 bases and the J gene lost 3 bases, with 22 bases spanning the gap. Per germline, CDR1 SQVTM and CDR2 ANQGSEA. The CDR3 runs to 16 residues. The CDR3 DNA is TGCAGCGTTGGATTAAGACGACAGAGCTGGGACTACGAGCAGTACTTC. This codes for CSVGLRRQSWDYEQYF.

This clonotype has at least ten counts. In nucleotides, the CDR3 is TGCAGCGTTGAAGGGCGGGAGCGCACAGATACGCAGTATTTT. It encodes CSVEGRERTDTQYF. The V and J genes are TRBV29-1 and TRBJ2-3; 7 nucleotides align to TRBD2. The CDR3 is 14 residues long. With 1 base clipped from V and 1 base from J, the junction kept 2 bases outside the gene matches. Germline loops: CDR1 SQVTM, CDR2 ANQGSEA.

At least ten counts were recorded for this clonotype. The J gene is TRBJ2-6, the V gene TRBV19; no definite D call. Germline assignment: CDR1 LNHDA and CDR2 SQIVND (reference sequence). V was trimmed by 8 bases and J by 2 bases, leaving 16 bases between them. This CDR3 is 16 amino acids long. The DNA for the CDR3 is TGTGCCAGTCATCCACCACCGATAACTGGGGCCAACGTCCTGACTTTC. It codes for CASHPPPITGANVLTF.

This clonotype appeared many times. The rearrangement joins TRBV29-1 to TRBJ2-7; TRBD2 matches 8 bases. The germline V gene encodes CDR1 SQVTM and CDR2 ANQGSEA. The CDR3 length is 13 residues. With V trimmed by 4 bases and J by 6 bases, 8 bases remained unmatched. Written as DNA, the CDR3 is TGCAGCGTTGCGGCGGGAGGCCTCGGCGAGCAGTACTTC. Protein product: CSVAAGGLGEQYF.

The rearrangement joins TRBV20-1 to TRBJ1-2, with no clear D. CDR3 length: 13 residues. Germline V gene lookup returns CDR1 DFQATT and CDR2 SNEGSKA (reference sequence). Trimming pared 3 bases from V and 3 bases from J, leaving 11 bases between. As DNA, the CDR3 is TGCAGTGCTAGGCGGCGGCTTGACTATGGCTACACCTTC. Translation: CSARRRLDYGYTF.

Ten or more counts support this clonotype. V gene TRBV20-1 combines with J gene TRBJ2-7; 7 nucleotides match TRBD2. With V trimmed by 3 bases and J by 3 bases, 11 bases remained unmatched. Germline CDR1 reads DFQATT; CDR2 reads SNEGSKA (reference sequence). The CDR3 totals 15 residues. The CDR3 loop is CSASRRGRALYEQYF. Here the CDR3 DNA reads TGCAGTGCTAGTCGTCGTGGGAGGGCCCTCTACGAGCAGTACTTC.

This clonotype came up many times. The chain combines TRBV5-1 with TRBJ2-1, with 11 positions matching TRBD2. The J segment lost 10 bases and the V segment lost 4 bases, leaving 10 bases of the junction unmatched. CDR3 length: 15 amino acids. Germline values: CDR1 SGHRS, CDR2 YFSETQ. The CDR3 protein is CASSKYELAGAEQFF. The CDR3 DNA sequence: TGCGCCAGCAGCAAGTATGAACTAGCGGGAGCAGAGCAGTTCTTC. Drawing the rest from reference TRBV5-1 and TRBJ2-1, the complete variable domain is KAGVTQTPRYLIKTRGQQVTLSCSPISGHRSVSWYQQTPGQGLQFLFEYFSETQRNKGNFPGRFSGRQFSNSRSEMNVSTLELGDSALYLCASSKYELAGAEQFFGPGTRLTVL.

There are a few counts of this clonotype. This chain links TRBV5-1 with TRBJ2-7; 11 bases fit TRBD2. There are 18 residues in the CDR3. Losses at the gene ends were 0 bases for V and 3 bases for J; bases not matched to a gene: 11. The germline CDR1 and CDR2 sequences are SGHRS and YFSETQ. This CDR3 reads CASSLGIGLAGGRYEQYF. The DNA of the CDR3 is TGCGCCAGCAGCTTGGGGATCGGGCTAGCGGGAGGTCGCTACGAGCAGTACTTC.

This clonotype has just a few counts. The CDR3 here is CASSQIPKAGGPQFF. The CDR3 DNA sequence: TGTGCCAGCAGTCAAATTCCAAAAGCGGGGGGGCCGCAGTTCTTC. The J gene is TRBJ2-1, the V gene TRBV7-2, with 10 nucleotides matching TRBD2. V trimming: 6 bases; J trimming: 12 bases; junction bases outside the gene matches: 14. The CDR3 is 15 residues long. CDR1 is SGHTA, CDR2 FQGNSA, per germline.

The rearrangement links TRBV7-8 to TRBJ2-5, with 12 positions matching TRBD2. V dropped 5 bases and J dropped 5; count of bases not matched to a gene: 12. Germline V gene data show CDR1 as SGHVS and CDR2 as FQNEAQ. The CDR3 sequence is 17 residues long. The CDR3 DNA follows: TGTGCCAGCAGCCGCCCCGGACTAGCGGGACCGTCGGAGACCCAGTACTTC. Protein product: CASSRPGLAGPSETQYF.

This CDR3 is CATSRDSEGMLETQYF. The CDR3 DNA is TGTGCCACCAGTCGGGACAGTGAGGGGATGTTAGAGACCCAGTACTTC. The chain is built from TRBV24-1 and TRBJ2-5; 7 nucleotides agree with TRBD1. V shed 6 bases and J 4 bases; nucleotides not matched to a gene: 13. Germline V gene data show CDR1 as KGHDR and CDR2 as SFDVKD. The CDR3 is 16 residues long.

This clonotype was picked up a small number of times. A much larger clone is a single base away; this may be a read error. The chain links TRBV29-1 to TRBJ2-7; D is unresolved. The germline V gene has CDR1 SQVTM and CDR2 ANQGSEA. Trimming cost V 4 bases and J 3 bases, with 4 bases left between them. The CDR3 length is 10 residues. CDR3 sequence reads: CSVGNYEQYF. As DNA, the CDR3 is TGCAGCGTTGGCAACTACGAGCAGTACTTC.

This clonotype was seen ten or more times. This chain links TRBV29-1 with TRBJ2-5; D gene ambiguous. The V end lost 3 bases, the J end lost 0 bases, and 8 bases lay between the germline ends. The CDR3 is made up of 13 amino acids. In germline, CDR1 is SQVTM, CDR2 ANQGSEA. CDR3 sequence (DNA): TGCAGCGTTGATACGGTGTACCAAGAGACCCAGTACTTC. This gives the protein CSVDTVYQETQYF.

This clonotype was counted a few times. The rearrangement joins TRBV29-1 to TRBJ1-1; D unresolved. The V and J ends lost 2 bases and 0 bases respectively, with 4 bases between them. Germline CDR1 is SQVTM and CDR2 is ANQGSEA. The CDR3 runs 12 residues. The CDR3 coding sequence is TGCAGCGTTGAACAACTGAACACTGAAGCTTTCTTT. Residues: CSVEQLNTEAFF.

The chain recombines TRBV7-9 with TRBJ2-1; TRBD2 agrees at 7 bases. CDR1 is SEHNR and CDR2 is FQNEAQ in the germline V gene (reference sequence). The CDR3 spans 15 residues. V lost 0 bases and J lost 7; bases outside the gene matches: 6. CDR3 residues: CASSLAGGPGNEQFF. CDR3 DNA: TGTGCCAGCAGCTTAGCGGGAGGGCCGGGGAATGAGCAGTTCTTC.

This chain uses TRBV20-1 with TRBJ2-1, with 12 bases that match TRBD2. The CDR3 runs 18 residues. Germline V gives CDR1 DFQATT, CDR2 SNEGSKA (reference sequence). The trim removed 0 bases at V and 8 bases at J, leaving 14 bases unmatched. The CDR3 DNA follows: TGCAGTGCTAGAGACCTATTCCAGTCTAGCGGGAGGGCCGATGAGCAGTTCTTC. Protein product: CSARDLFQSSGRADEQFF.

The chain links TRBV4-2 to TRBJ1-5, with a weak D call TRBD1 (5 bases). Germline CDR1 LGHNA, CDR2 YNFKEQ. V was cut by 0 bases and J by 4 bases, with 13 bases left in between. The CDR3 length is 16 residues. CDR3 sequence (DNA): TGTGCCAGCAGCCAAGAAGCAGGGTTGGGGAATCAGCCCCAGCATTTT. It is translated as CASSQEAGLGNQPQHF.

This clonotype was detected ten times or more. The J gene is TRBJ2-7, the V gene TRBV6-5, with 12 nucleotides matching TRBD2. The CDR3 is made up of 17 amino acids. The trim removed 2 bases at V and 4 bases at J, leaving 9 bases unmatched. In germline, CDR1 is MNHEY, CDR2 SVGAGI. DNA of the CDR3: TGTGCCAGCAGTTACGCTAGATCGACTAGCGGGAGATACGAGCAGTACTTC. It codes for CASSYARSTSGRYEQYF.